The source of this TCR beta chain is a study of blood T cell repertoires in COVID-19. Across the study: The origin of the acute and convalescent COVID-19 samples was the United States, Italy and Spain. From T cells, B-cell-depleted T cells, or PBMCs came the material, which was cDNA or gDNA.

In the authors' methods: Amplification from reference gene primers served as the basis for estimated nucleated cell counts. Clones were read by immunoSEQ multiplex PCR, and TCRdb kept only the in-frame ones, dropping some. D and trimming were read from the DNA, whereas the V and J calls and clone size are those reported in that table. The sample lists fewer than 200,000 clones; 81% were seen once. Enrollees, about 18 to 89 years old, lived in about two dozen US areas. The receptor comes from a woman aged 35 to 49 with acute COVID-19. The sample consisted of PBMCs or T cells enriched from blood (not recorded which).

CDR3 coding DNA: TGTGCCAGCAGCTTCAGCGGGAGTACAGATACGCAGTATTTT. It translates to CASSFSGSTDTQYF. V gene TRBV11-2 combines with J gene TRBJ2-3; 8 bases agree with TRBD2. V gave up 3 bases and J gave up 3 bases; unmatched junction bases: 2. Germline assignment: CDR1 SGHAT and CDR2 FQNNGV. The CDR3 runs 14 residues.